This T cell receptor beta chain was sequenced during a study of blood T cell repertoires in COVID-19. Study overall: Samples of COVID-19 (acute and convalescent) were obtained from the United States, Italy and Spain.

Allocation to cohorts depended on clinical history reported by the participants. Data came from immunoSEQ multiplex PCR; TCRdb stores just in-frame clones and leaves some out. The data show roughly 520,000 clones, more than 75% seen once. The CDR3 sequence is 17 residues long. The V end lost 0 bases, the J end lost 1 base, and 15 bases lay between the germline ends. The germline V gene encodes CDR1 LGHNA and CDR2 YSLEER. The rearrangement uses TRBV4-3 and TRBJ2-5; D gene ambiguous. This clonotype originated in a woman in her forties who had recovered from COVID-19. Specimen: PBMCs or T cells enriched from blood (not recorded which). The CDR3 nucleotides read TGCGCCAGCAGCCAAGATGAATCAGCGACGCTCCAAGAGACCCAGTACTTC. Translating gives CASSQDESATLQETQYF.